This TCR beta chain was sequenced during a study of shared clonotypes between healthy human individuals (dated by TCRdb to between 2020 and 2021). Background for the entire study: The cohort comprised a couple of women and three men aged 18 to 49 years. Blood TCR repertoires of about five healthy adults were deeply sequenced to estimate repertoire size and the extent of clonotype sharing between individuals. For each donor, three plates each were used for CD4 naive and CD4 memory, two plates were used for CD8 naive, and one plate was used for CD8 memory. Different laboratories and diverse techniques were used to prepare libraries and sequence TCR repertoires, to increase sequencing depth and limit assay-specific biases. Leukapheresis yielded between about 0.8 and 9.5 billion PBMCs per donor.

V was cut back by 4 bases and J by 0 bases, leaving a gap of 13 bases between them. Including cysteine and phenylalanine, the CDR3 has 15 amino acids. The read is trimmed to its CDR3 DNA, 45 bases read in frame from base 1. Per the germline V gene, KGHSH is the CDR1 and LQKENI is the CDR2. Using the deep immunoSEQ assay, multiplex PCR amplified TCR CDR3 regions from genomic DNA. For each cell subset, the extracted genomic DNA was distributed evenly across all wells of several immunoSEQ 96-well plates, and each plate served as one replicate. For sorted subsets, roughly 190 ng of genomic DNA, equivalent to 25,000 to 35,000 T cell genomes, went into each replicate PCR. Purified libraries were measured with a Qubit 3.0 fluorometer, size-checked on a Bioanalyzer 2100, and measured again with the KAPA Library Quantification kit. Each immunoSEQ 96-well plate was sequenced on its own single-read 150-cycle Illumina NextSeq 550 flow cell. On the study's bioinformatics: Because the immunoSEQ output included only junctional sequences and no quality scores, the filtering could not be the same as the filtering used for full-length reads. Sequences were annotated with PyIR, a Python wrapper for IgBLAST v1.9, using IMGT germline references to assign V/J genes and CDR3. Reads with weak V/J assignments (E-value above 1e-6), missing CDR3, stop codons, out-of-frame junctions, or ambiguous translated residues were removed. A V3J clonotype was defined by an identical inferred V gene, J gene, and CDR3 amino acid sequence. Percentage overlap between repertoires was calculated by dividing the number of shared unique clonotypes by the size of the smaller repertoire. Richness of each repertoire was evaluated using RTK rarefaction, the Chao1 estimator, and Recon v2.1 estimates of unobserved clonotypes. Generation probabilities for all TCRbeta clonotypes obtained by the gDNA method from four donors were computed using OLGA. As stored in TCRdb, this immuneACCESS dataset retains in-frame rearrangements with V and J assigned. A fraction of the clones does not appear; measured against another copy, unresolved V genes explain less than half of the discrepancy, and the remainder lacks a known reason. V and J calls and clone size follow that table, whereas D and trimming were derived from the DNA. This sample lists hundreds of thousands of clones; about 74% were detected once. The ten largest make up 1.7% of the sample.

The donors were healthy, HIV-negative adults who had no recently reported acute infections or vaccinations. All donors were Caucasian adults living in Nashville, Tennessee, USA. CD4+ T cells were enriched by magnetic negative selection, after which naive cells were positively selected on CD45RA and the negative fraction was taken as the memory subset. After blood collection by leukapheresis, PBMCs were isolated using Ficoll-Histopaque density gradient centrifugation and then cryopreserved in the vapor phase of liquid nitrogen. Purity and quantity of every magnetically sorted T cell population were checked by analytical flow cytometry. Each sorted fraction had its genomic DNA isolated and then quantified by UV absorbance on a Nanodrop 2000c. This clone was detected only once. Its specific antigen is unknown. Nothing much larger sits one base from this clone, and base qualities are not available. What the work shows at the level of the full study, not this receptor alone: Even with the large sequencing depth, rarefaction of the sorted-subset datasets indicated that sequencing was incomplete. Estimated clonotype richness was generally larger for naive than for memory subsets. Because the study included only a small number of donors, the genetic and exposure-history diversity represented was limited. Clonotypes shared by all four sorted-subset donors showed higher generation probabilities than non-shared clonotypes. When several donors were compared, the shared fraction of clonotypes was about 5.5% for naive CD4, more than 3% for naive CD8, roughly 2.3% for memory CD4, and 0.4% for memory CD8. Only blood was sampled, and tissue TCR repertoires likely differ from those in blood. Based on pairwise subsampling, the degree of clonotype sharing among donors was expected to be affected by sequencing depth.

The chain is made from TRBV18 and TRBJ2-7, with the D gene not clear enough to name. Sequencing used memory CD4+ T cells sorted from blood. The sample's cell subset or site label is to be understood as: CD45RA-negative fraction. This TCR came from a woman between 25 and 40 years old in good health. At the DNA level, the sequence is TGTGCCAGCTCACAATCGATCCCCTCCTCCTACGAGCAGTACTTC. Its protein product is CASSQSIPSSYEQYF.